Listed here is a single T cell receptor beta chain. No antigen is known for it. The cDNA for TCR beta came from 5'RACE template switching with UMIs. TCRdb reprocessed the 5' RACE reads and stores each CDR3 protein as one record, lacking DNA. The ten most abundant clones cover around 12% of a sample with approximately 150,000 distinct CDR3 sequences. The CDR3 extends over 11 amino acids. CDR1 MDHEN and CDR2 SYDVKM come from the germline V gene. This entry comes from a study of T cells expressing NK-cell markers. Study-wide findings and caveats: HCMV specificity of the expanded NKG2C+ T cell clones was not established.

The chain recombines TRBV28 with TRBJ2-3; the D call of TRBD1 rests on TCRdb alone, since no DNA is present to check it. This sequence originates from a man aged 18 to 35 in good health. Specimen: blood T cells: a sorted CD56 or NKG2C T cell subset, CD4+ or CD8+ T cells, or bulk PBMC T cells (not recorded which). CDR3 loop: CASLRVNTQYF.